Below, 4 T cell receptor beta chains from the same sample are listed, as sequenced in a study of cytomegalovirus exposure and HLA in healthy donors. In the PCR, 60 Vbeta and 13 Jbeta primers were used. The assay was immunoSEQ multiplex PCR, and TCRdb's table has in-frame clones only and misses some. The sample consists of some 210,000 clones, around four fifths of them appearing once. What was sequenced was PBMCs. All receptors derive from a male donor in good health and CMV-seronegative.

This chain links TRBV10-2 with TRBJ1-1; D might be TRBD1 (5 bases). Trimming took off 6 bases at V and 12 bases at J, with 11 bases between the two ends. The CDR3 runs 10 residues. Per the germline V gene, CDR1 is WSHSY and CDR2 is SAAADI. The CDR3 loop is CASSRQFPFF. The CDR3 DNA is TGCGCCAGCAGCAGACAGTTTCCTTTCTTT.

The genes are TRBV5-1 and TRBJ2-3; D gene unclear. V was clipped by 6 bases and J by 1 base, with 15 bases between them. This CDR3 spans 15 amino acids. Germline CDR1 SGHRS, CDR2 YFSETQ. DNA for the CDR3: TGCGCCAGCATCCCGAACTTAGTTCGCACAGATACGCAGTATTTT. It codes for CASIPNLVRTDTQYF.

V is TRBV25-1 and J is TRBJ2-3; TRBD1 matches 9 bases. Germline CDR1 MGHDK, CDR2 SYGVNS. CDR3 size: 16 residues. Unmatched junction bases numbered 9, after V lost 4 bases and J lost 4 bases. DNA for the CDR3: TGTGCCAGCAGTGGTTACAGGGGGCGCGTATCAGATACGCAGTATTTT. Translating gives CASSGYRGRVSDTQYF.

Written as DNA, the CDR3 is TGTGCCAGCAGCGAGAACGTCGGAGCCTGGGACACCGGGGAGCTGTTTTTT. Protein: CASSENVGAWDTGELFF. The J gene is TRBJ2-2, the V gene TRBV9, with D unclear. There are 17 residues in the CDR3. In germline, CDR1 is SGDLS, CDR2 YYNGEE. With 3 bases removed from V and 3 bases from J, the gap between germline ends came to 18 bases.